Following are 25 T cell receptor beta chains from one sample sequenced in a study of shared clonotypes between healthy human individuals. Generated by immunoSEQ multiplex PCR, the TCRdb table keeps only in-frame clones and is missing some. The data hold some 1.1 million clones, with roughly 80% observed a single time. Sequencing was carried out using memory CD4+ T cells from PBMCs. Subset meaning: CD45RA-negative fraction. The receptors were sampled from a man aged 18 to 29 in good health. Some clones in this sample may be carry-over from other donors' samples.

The chain links TRBV4-1 to TRBJ2-1, with 9 bases matching TRBD2. The CDR3 has 17 amino acids. Per the germline V gene, CDR1 is MGHRA and CDR2 is YSYEKL. Trimming at V came to 1 base and at J to 3 bases, leaving 7 bases not matched to a gene. DNA for the CDR3: TGCGCCAGCAGCCAAGCTGGTCTAGCGGGGTACTACAATGAGCAGTTCTTC. Amino acids: CASSQAGLAGYYNEQFF.

About this clone: At the DNA level, this CDR3 is encoded by other sequences in the same sample as well. The chain joins TRBV11-2 to TRBJ2-1; no clear D gene. CDR3 length: 13 residues. Germline loops: CDR1 SGHAT, CDR2 FQNNGV. The germline V and J ends were trimmed by 1 base and 5 bases, with 6 bases remaining between them. The CDR3 DNA reads as TGTGCCAGCAGCTTAGGGGTAAACAATGAGCAGTTCTTC. Translated: CASSLGVNNEQFF.

The V gene is TRBV2, the J gene TRBJ2-1, with D possibly TRBD2 on 6 matching bases. Germline CDR1 reads SNHLY; CDR2 reads FYNNEI. Trimming shortened V by 2 bases and J by 6 bases, and 17 bases separated the two germline ends. The CDR3 has 16 residues. CDR3 protein: CASSEIKASVANEQFF. The CDR3 nucleotides are TGTGCCAGCAGTGAAATTAAGGCTAGCGTCGCCAATGAGCAGTTCTTC. Full variable domain (missing parts from reference TRBV2 and TRBJ2-1): EPEVTQTPSHQVTQMGQEVILRCVPISNHLYFYWYRQILGQKVEFLVSFYNNEISEKSEIFDDQFSVERPDGSNFTLKIRSTKLEDSAMYFCASSEIKASVANEQFFGPGTRLTVL.

The rearrangement joins TRBV4-1 to TRBJ1-5; no reliable D call. The CDR3 is made up of 20 amino acids. Trimming stripped 0 bases from V and 0 bases from J, with 21 bases between. Germline CDR1 and CDR2: MGHRA and YSYEKL. In DNA, the CDR3 is TGCGCCAGCAGCCAAGATTTTCGGGCCCGGGCCTCGCGTAGCAATCAGCCCCAGCATTTT. It specifies CASSQDFRARASRSNQPQHF.

The chain recombines TRBV4-2 with TRBJ1-1, with TRBD1 as a possible D gene (5 bases). From germline, CDR1 is LGHNA and CDR2 YNFKEQ. This CDR3 contains 14 residues. The V end was cut by 2 bases, the J end by 5 bases, with 12 bases between. The CDR3 coding sequence is TGTGCCAGCAGCCAAATGGGAGGGGCGACTGAAGCTTTCTTT. Translation: CASSQMGGATEAFF.

This clone was picked up a small number of times. The V call is TRBV11-2, the J call TRBJ2-2; a possible D gene is TRBD1 (6 bases). Germline V lookup: CDR1 SGHAT, CDR2 FQNNGV. V was cut by 3 bases and J by 5 bases, with 13 bases left in between. There are 15 residues in the CDR3. The DNA of the CDR3 is TGTGCCAGCAGCTTGCTGGGCAGGGGAACCGGGGAGCTGTTTTTT. Protein product: CASSLLGRGTGELFF.

The gene calls are TRBV18 and TRBJ1-1, with a tentative D call TRBD1 (5 bases). CDR1 is KGHSH, CDR2 LQKENI, per germline. V was trimmed by 5 bases and J by 1 base, leaving 11 bases between them. This CDR3 has 14 residues. The CDR3 DNA sequence: TGTGCCAGCTCATCGACAGATCAGAACACTGAAGCTTTCTTT. Translation: CASSSTDQNTEAFF.

The chain combines TRBV7-9 with TRBJ2-1; 11 bases match TRBD1. After removal of 5 bases from V and 3 bases from J, the junction contained 6 bases not matched to a gene. The CDR3 consists of 16 residues. Germline V gives CDR1 SEHNR, CDR2 FQNEAQ (reference sequence). The CDR3 sequence is CASSITGTGGYNEQFF. The CDR3 DNA sequence: TGTGCCAGCAGCATTACCGGGACAGGGGGCTACAATGAGCAGTTCTTC. Combining the CDR3 with reference TRBV7-9 and TRBJ2-1 gives the whole variable domain DTGVSQNPRHKITKRGQNVTFRCDPISEHNRLYWYRQTLGQGPEFLTYFQNEAQLEKSRLLSDRFSAERPKGSFSTLEIQRTEQGDSAMYLCASSITGTGGYNEQFFGPGTRLTVL.

The V call is TRBV18, the J call TRBJ1-2; 12 positions agree with TRBD1. Trimming removed 4 bases from V and 4 bases from J; junction bases left unmatched: 7. The CDR3 is 16 residues long. Germline V gene lookup returns CDR1 KGHSH and CDR2 LQKENI. In DNA form, the CDR3 reads TGTGCCAGCTCACTACGAGCGGGACAGGGGGCCTATGGCTACACCTTC. The encoded protein is CASSLRAGQGAYGYTF.

The chain recombines TRBV5-1 with TRBJ2-5; 12 bases map to TRBD2. The CDR3 has 16 amino acids. In germline, CDR1 is SGHRS, CDR2 YFSETQ. The trim removed 4 bases at V and 2 bases at J, leaving 6 bases unmatched. The CDR3 DNA sequence: TGCGCCAGCAGCCTCCGACTAGCGGGGGTGCAAGAGACCCAGTACTTC. Its protein is CASSLRLAGVQETQYF.

The rearrangement links TRBV11-3 to TRBJ1-1; maybe TRBD1 (5 bases). CDR1 is SGHNT, CDR2 YENEEA, per germline. With 5 bases removed from V and 2 bases from J, the gap between germline ends came to 12 bases. The CDR3 has 14 residues. CDR3 DNA: TGTGCCAGCAGCCATAGACAGTTAAACACTGAAGCTTTCTTT. This codes for CASSHRQLNTEAFF.

The V call is TRBV5-1, the J call TRBJ2-7, with 9 nucleotides matching TRBD2. Germline CDR1 reads SGHRS; CDR2 reads YFSETQ. The V segment lost 4 bases and the J segment 4 bases; nucleotides outside the gene matches: 9. This CDR3 is built from 15 residues. The CDR3 DNA reads TGCGCCAGCAGCCCGTTGGCTAGCGGGAAGTACGAGCAGTACTTC. Protein: CASSPLASGKYEQYF.

This rearrangement joins TRBV29-1 to TRBJ2-3, with TRBD1 identical over 8 bases. V shed 7 bases and J 4 bases; nucleotides not matched to a gene: 4. The CDR3 sequence is 12 residues long. The germline CDR1 and CDR2 sequences are SQVTM and ANQGSEA. CDR3 sequence reads: CSGDRGADTQYF. The DNA for the CDR3 is TGCAGCGGTGACAGGGGAGCAGATACGCAGTATTTT.

This clone was detected a few times. The chain links TRBV4-2 to TRBJ2-7; D may be TRBD2 (6 bases). The CDR3 is 13 residues long. Germline values: CDR1 LGHNA, CDR2 YNFKEQ. Trimming took off 0 bases at V and 9 bases at J, with 12 bases between the two ends. The CDR3 DNA is TGTGCCAGCAGCCAAGAACGGGAGCGCGGGCAGTACTTC. The encoded protein is CASSQERERGQYF.

The chain couples TRBV28 to TRBJ2-3; D may be TRBD2 (5 bases). V was trimmed by 3 bases and J by 4 bases, leaving 14 bases between them. Germline V gene data show CDR1 as MDHEN and CDR2 as SYDVKM. This CDR3 has 15 amino acids. This CDR3 is CASSFGRALADTQYF. The CDR3 nucleotides are TGTGCCAGCAGTTTCGGGCGGGCTTTGGCAGATACGCAGTATTTT. Full variable domain (outside the CDR3, taken from reference TRBV28 and TRBJ2-3): DVKVTQSSRYLVKRTGEKVFLECVQDMDHENMFWYRQDPGLGLRLIYFSYDVKMKEKGDIPEGYSVSREKKERFSLILESASTNQTSMYLCASSFGRALADTQYFGPGTRLTVL.

V is TRBV7-2 and J is TRBJ1-2; possibly TRBD1 for D (5 bases). The CDR3 runs 14 residues. Germline V gene lookup returns CDR1 SGHTA and CDR2 FQGNSA. V shed 4 bases and J shed 2 bases, with 11 bases lying between them. CDR3 sequence reads: CASSSQDGNYGYTF. CDR3 DNA sequence: TGTGCCAGCAGCTCACAGGACGGGAACTATGGCTACACCTTC.

V usage is TRBV5-1 and J usage is TRBJ2-3, with a weak D call TRBD2 (6 bases). The germline V gene encodes CDR1 SGHRS and CDR2 YFSETQ. Trimming took 4 bases from V and 0 from J, leaving 12 bases between them. The CDR3 extends over 15 amino acids. CDR3 coding DNA: TGCGCCAGCAGCCGCGGGACTTCTAGCACAGATACGCAGTATTTT. Protein product: CASSRGTSSTDTQYF.

This chain uses TRBV18 with TRBJ1-2, with 9 bases that match TRBD1. The ends lost 2 bases at V and 4 bases at J; junction bases unmatched: 5. The CDR3 runs to 15 residues. The germline V gene has CDR1 KGHSH and CDR2 LQKENI. CDR3 DNA sequence: TGTGCCAGCTCACCAGGACAGGGGATAGTCTATGGCTACACCTTC. Amino acid sequence: CASSPGQGIVYGYTF.

The chain has TRBV11-2 and TRBJ2-1; TRBD2 aligns across 7 bases. Germline V gene sequence: CDR1 SGHAT, CDR2 FQNNGV. The CDR3 totals 16 residues. V lost 7 bases and J lost 5; bases outside the gene matches: 14. The CDR3 region has the DNA TGTGCCAGCACCCCCCCGGGGGGAGGGGTTAACAATGAGCAGTTCTTC. It yields the protein CASTPPGGGVNNEQFF.

The genes are TRBV5-6 and TRBJ2-5; D may be TRBD2 (6 bases). This CDR3 has 15 amino acids. Germline CDR1 reads SGHDT; CDR2 reads YYEEEE. Trimming stripped 4 bases from V and 2 bases from J, with 15 bases between. The CDR3 DNA is TGTGCCAGCAGCATCGGAGGGCCACATCAAGAGACCCAGTACTTC. Translation gives CASSIGGPHQETQYF. The whole variable domain, remainder taken from reference TRBV5-6 and TRBJ2-5, is DAGVTQSPTHLIKTRGQQVTLRCSPKSGHDTVSWYQQALGQGPQFIFQYYEEEERQRGNFPDRFSGHQFPNYSSELNVNALLLGDSALYLCASSIGGPHQETQYFGPGTRLLVL.

This clone was counted many times. V is TRBV4-1 and J is TRBJ1-2, with unresolved D. V shed 1 base and J shed 1 base, with 4 bases lying between them. Germline V lookup: CDR1 MGHRA, CDR2 YSYEKL. The CDR3 is 13 residues long. In nucleotides, the CDR3 is TGCGCCAGCAGCCAAGCTTATAACTATGGCTACACCTTC. Encoded protein: CASSQAYNYGYTF.

The gene calls are TRBV7-8 and TRBJ2-3; D gene unclear. Germline-derived CDR1 and CDR2 are SGHVS and FQNEAQ. The V and J ends lost 0 bases and 14 bases respectively, with 12 bases between them. The CDR3 is 12 residues long. CDR3 coding DNA: TGTGCCAGCAGCTTAGCGCGGATCTCTCTGTATTTT. It codes for CASSLARISLYF. Looking up the rest from reference TRBV7-8 and TRBJ2-3 gives the full variable domain: GAGVSQSPRYKVAKRGQDVALRCDPISGHVSLFWYQQALGQGPEFLTYFQNEAQLDKSGLPSDRFFAERPEGSVSTLKIQRTQQEDSAVYLCASSLARISLYFGPGTRLTVL.

This clone has only one observation. The CDR3, as DNA: TGTGCCAGCTCGACAGGGATTAACACCGGGGAGCTGTTTTTT. Translated: CASSTGINTGELFF. This chain uses TRBV18 with TRBJ2-2, with 7 bases identical to TRBD1. Trimming cost V 6 bases and J 2 bases; bases outside gene matches: 3. The germline V gene encodes CDR1 KGHSH and CDR2 LQKENI. CDR3 length: 14 residues.

The chain joins TRBV5-1 to TRBJ2-7; 9 bases are shared with TRBD1. This CDR3 has 15 amino acids. The V segment lost 0 bases and the J segment 3 bases; nucleotides outside the gene matches: 4. Germline values: CDR1 SGHRS, CDR2 YFSETQ. Here the CDR3 DNA reads TGCGCCAGCAGCTTGGAAGGGGGACAGGGCTACGAGCAGTACTTC. Its translation is CASSLEGGQGYEQYF.

In its sample, this clone was seen a few times. The chain carries TRBV7-2 and TRBJ2-1, with D perhaps TRBD1 (6 bases). CDR1 is SGHTA, CDR2 FQGNSA, per germline. The CDR3 has 15 amino acids. With 1 base removed from V and 4 bases from J, the gap between germline ends came to 11 bases. The chain's CDR3 is CASSLVAQGYNEQFF. The CDR3 bases are TGTGCCAGCAGCTTAGTAGCACAGGGTTACAATGAGCAGTTCTTC.